The next 26 T cell receptor beta chains were all read from a single sample in a study of OX40 agonist ivuxolimab in advanced cancers. This table comes from immunoSEQ multiplex PCR, and its TCRdb copy is limited to in-frame clones, with some not included. The repertoire holds 90,000 to 120,000 clones, with over 75% as singletons. Source: CD4+ or CD8+ T cells sorted from blood, taken in a trial of the OX40 agonist ivuxolimab. All receptors derive from an adult with an advanced solid tumor such as melanoma, head and neck, liver or kidney cancer.

The J gene is TRBJ2-1, the V gene TRBV7-9; tentative D call: TRBD2 (5 bases). Germline V gene sequence: CDR1 SEHNR, CDR2 FQNEAQ (reference sequence). The CDR3 covers 13 residues. V shed 4 bases and J shed 4 bases, with 8 bases lying between them. The CDR3 sequence: CASSYSGYNEQFF. In DNA, the CDR3 is TGTGCCAGCAGCTACTCGGGGTACAATGAGCAGTTCTTC.

The J gene is TRBJ2-5, the V gene TRBV7-2; 10 nucleotides line up with TRBD2. V lost 4 bases and J lost 12; bases outside the gene matches: 5. The CDR3 contains 12 residues. CDR1 and CDR2 (germline): SGHTA, FQGNSA. The CDR3 loop reads CASSSRTSGEYF. For the CDR3, the DNA is TGTGCCAGCAGCTCGCGCACTAGCGGGGAGTACTTC.

This clone has just one count. The chain links TRBV5-1 to TRBJ1-1; 7 bases are a match to TRBD1. This CDR3 comprises 14 residues. The J segment lost 1 base and the V segment lost 4 bases, leaving 4 bases of the junction unmatched. Germline CDR1 SGHRS, CDR2 YFSETQ. The CDR3 DNA follows: TGCGCCAGCAGCCCGGGGACAGCGAACACTGAAGCTTTCTTT. Translating it yields CASSPGTANTEAFF.

The sample holds one count of this clone. Mismatch with germline at one junction end may stem from a read error. The V call is TRBV9, the J call TRBJ2-7; D is unclear. Germline assignment: CDR1 SGDLS and CDR2 YYNGEE. CDR3 size: 13 residues. The CDR3 here is CASSVGPSNEQYF. Written as DNA, the CDR3 is TGTGCCAGCAGCGTAGGCCCCTCCAACGAGCAGTACTTC.

This clone was found once. CDR3 nucleotide sequence: TGTGCCAGCAGCTTAAGGACAGGGGGCGACTATGGCTACACCTTC. Translated, it gives CASSLRTGGDYGYTF. This rearrangement joins TRBV7-9 to TRBJ1-2, with 11 positions matching TRBD1. The CDR3 extends over 15 amino acids. J gave up 3 bases and V 2 bases, and 2 bases lay outside the gene matches. In germline, CDR1 is SEHNR, CDR2 FQNEAQ (reference sequence).

The J gene is TRBJ2-1, the V gene TRBV9; possibly TRBD2 for D (5 bases). The V gene's germline CDR1 is SGDLS and CDR2 YYNGEE. The CDR3 totals 12 residues. The germline V and J ends were trimmed by 4 bases and 9 bases, with 11 bases remaining between them. CDR3 in DNA: TGTGCCAGCAGCCCGTGGGCGGGTGAGCAGTTCTTC. Protein product: CASSPWAGEQFF.

This sequence joins TRBV15 and TRBJ2-1, with D perhaps matching TRBD1 (6 bases). The V and J ends lost 6 bases and 7 bases respectively, with 13 bases between them. This CDR3 region has 13 residues. Germline V gives CDR1 LNHNV, CDR2 YYDKDF (reference sequence). The DNA of the CDR3 is TGTGCCACCAGGGACAGATATCTGAATGAGCAGTTCTTC. Protein product: CATRDRYLNEQFF.

The chain joins TRBV4-2 to TRBJ2-7; D uncertain. The V end was cut by 1 base, the J end by 1 base, with 5 bases between. The CDR3 contains 13 residues. Germline V gene sequence: CDR1 LGHNA, CDR2 YNFKEQ. CDR3 loop: CASSQARSYEQYF. The CDR3 DNA is TGTGCCAGCAGCCAAGCTCGGTCCTACGAGCAGTACTTC.

The rearrangement uses TRBV10-3 and TRBJ1-5; 8 bases align to TRBD1. Unmatched junction bases numbered 7, after V lost 4 bases and J lost 2 bases. Germline V gene sequence: CDR1 ENHRY, CDR2 SYGVKD. The CDR3 runs 16 residues. For the CDR3, the DNA is TGTGCCATCAGTGCTGACAGGGGCGGGGGCAATCAGCCCCAGCATTTT. This translates into CAISADRGGGNQPQHF.

The count of this clone is one. This chain joins TRBV28 and TRBJ2-7; possible D gene TRBD2, 6 bases. The CDR3 is made up of 13 amino acids. Trimming shortened V by 7 bases and J by 2 bases, and 12 bases separated the two germline ends. CDR1 and CDR2 from the germline V gene are MDHEN and SYDVKM. The CDR3 sequence: CASMEGLAYEQYF. The CDR3 DNA sequence: TGTGCCAGCATGGAGGGTTTGGCCTACGAGCAGTACTTC.

CDR3 sequence: CASSTSTDTQYF. Written as DNA, the CDR3 is TGCGCCAGCAGCACGAGCACAGATACGCAGTATTTT. The genes are TRBV5-1 and TRBJ2-3; D gene unclear. The CDR3 extends over 12 amino acids. Germline lookup yields CDR1 SGHRS and CDR2 YFSETQ. The V gene lost 4 bases and the J gene lost 0 bases, with 3 bases spanning the gap.

This chain links TRBV6-5 with TRBJ2-7; weak D call: TRBD2 (6 bases). Germline V CDR1 and CDR2: MNHEY, SVGAGI. This CDR3 is built from 13 residues. V gave up 11 bases and J gave up 3 bases, with 17 bases separating them. The CDR3 spells CAGSCGDFYEQYF. CDR3 sequence (DNA): TGTGCCGGGTCCTGTGGGGACTTCTACGAGCAGTACTTC.

This chain joins TRBV2 and TRBJ2-3, with D hard to call. The CDR3 sequence is 12 residues long. With 5 bases removed from V and 2 bases from J, the gap between germline ends came to 5 bases. Germline V gene data show CDR1 as SNHLY and CDR2 as FYNNEI. The CDR3 nucleotides are TGTGCCAGCAGTTTCTTCACAGATACGCAGTATTTT. Translation gives CASSFFTDTQYF. Full variable domain (outside the CDR3, taken from reference TRBV2 and TRBJ2-3): EPEVTQTPSHQVTQMGQEVILRCVPISNHLYFYWYRQILGQKVEFLVSFYNNEISEKSEIFDDQFSVERPDGSNFTLKIRSTKLEDSAMYFCASSFFTDTQYFGPGTRLTVL.

J is TRBJ1-2 and V is TRBV5-6; 10 bases are a match to TRBD1. CDR3 length equals 15 residues. V gave up 3 bases and J gave up 4 bases; unmatched junction bases: 6. Germline CDR1 reads SGHDT; CDR2 reads YYEEEE. The chain's CDR3 is CASSWGTGVSYGYTF. As DNA, the CDR3 is TGTGCCAGCAGCTGGGGGACAGGGGTTTCCTATGGCTACACCTTC. Based on the CDR3 plus reference TRBV5-6 and TRBJ1-2, the full variable domain is DAGVTQSPTHLIKTRGQQVTLRCSPKSGHDTVSWYQQALGQGPQFIFQYYEEEERQRGNFPDRFSGHQFPNYSSELNVNALLLGDSALYLCASSWGTGVSYGYTFGSGTRLTVV.

CDR3 in DNA: TGTGCCAGCAGTTTTGCGCCTGGGACTAGCGGGAGAGCCTACGAGCAGTACTTC. The encoded protein is CASSFAPGTSGRAYEQYF. The chain carries TRBV27 and TRBJ2-7; 14 bases agree with TRBD2. The CDR3 is 18 amino acids. The germline gives CDR1 MNHEY, CDR2 SMNVEV (reference sequence). J was trimmed by 2 bases and V by 3 bases; bases with no gene match: 9.

This rearrangement joins TRBV6-5 to TRBJ2-7; TRBD1 might be the D (5 bases). This CDR3 spans 13 amino acids. Germline V gives CDR1 MNHEY, CDR2 SVGAGI. Trimming took 3 bases from V and 2 from J, leaving 8 bases between them. DNA of the CDR3: TGTGCCAGCAGTTATGACAGAACCTACGAGCAGTACTTC. It codes for CASSYDRTYEQYF.

The chain has TRBV4-2 and TRBJ1-2, with no clear D. The CDR3 totals 17 residues. The germline CDR1 and CDR2 sequences are LGHNA and YNFKEQ. V was pared by 1 base and J by 4 bases, with 19 bases between. CDR3 sequence (DNA): TGTGCCAGCAGCCAAGTTGAGGGAACCCCCGCGTTCTATGGCTACACCTTC. Encoded protein: CASSQVEGTPAFYGYTF.

CDR3: CASDGQGHRNEQFF. In DNA, the CDR3 is TGTGCCAGTGATGGACAGGGACACCGGAATGAGCAGTTCTTC. This sequence joins TRBV19 and TRBJ2-1; 8 positions match TRBD1. The CDR3 extends over 14 amino acids. V was clipped by 8 bases and J by 7 bases; unmatched bases: 10. Germline lookup yields CDR1 LNHDA and CDR2 SQIVND (reference sequence).

This chain links TRBV5-4 with TRBJ1-1; the D gene is possibly TRBD1 (5 bases). The V end lost 5 bases, the J end lost 2 bases, and 10 bases lay between the germline ends. This CDR3 region has 13 residues. CDR1 and CDR2 from the germline V gene are SGHNT and YYREEE (reference sequence). This CDR3 is CASRGRANTEAFF. The CDR3 DNA sequence: TGTGCCAGCAGAGGCAGGGCAAACACTGAAGCTTTCTTT.

V is TRBV28 and J is TRBJ1-5; D may be TRBD1 (5 bases). The germline CDR1 and CDR2 sequences are MDHEN and SYDVKM. V was trimmed by 2 bases and J by 7 bases, leaving 15 bases between them. CDR3 length: 15 amino acids. CDR3 DNA: TGTGCCAGCAGTTTACGTTCTGGGGCAGGGCAGCCCCAGCATTTT. This codes for CASSLRSGAGQPQHF.

V usage is TRBV7-2 and J usage is TRBJ1-5; D call uncertain. The V gene lost 1 base and the J gene lost 3 bases, with 10 bases spanning the gap. CDR3 length equals 15 residues. The germline gives CDR1 SGHTA, CDR2 FQGNSA. Here the CDR3 reads CASSLVAGTNQPQHF. CDR3 DNA sequence: TGTGCCAGCAGCTTAGTGGCAGGAACCAATCAGCCCCAGCATTTT.

The chain combines TRBV6-6 with TRBJ1-5; possibly TRBD1 for D (5 bases). This CDR3 contains 14 residues. Per the germline V gene, CDR1 is MNHNY and CDR2 is SVGAGI (reference sequence). V shed 2 bases and J shed 6 bases, with 11 bases lying between them. The CDR3 loop is CASSYGQGSQPQHF. The CDR3 coding sequence is TGTGCCAGCAGTTACGGGCAGGGTAGTCAGCCCCAGCATTTT.

This chain uses TRBV5-1 with TRBJ2-7; 11 positions agree with TRBD1. The CDR3 is made up of 19 amino acids. Germline CDR1 reads SGHRS; CDR2 reads YFSETQ. Trimming cost V 0 bases and J 2 bases; bases outside gene matches: 13. CDR3 in amino acids: CASSLGTGGSREVAYEQYF. In nucleotides, the CDR3 is TGCGCCAGCAGCTTGGGGACAGGGGGCTCGCGGGAGGTCGCCTACGAGCAGTACTTC.

This chain links TRBV4-2 with TRBJ2-7; possible D gene TRBD2, 5 bases. CDR1 is LGHNA, CDR2 YNFKEQ, per germline. The CDR3 consists of 16 residues. V was trimmed by 2 bases and J by 0 bases, leaving 14 bases between them. CDR3 residues: CASSQIAAGSSYEQYF. Written as DNA, the CDR3 is TGTGCCAGCAGCCAAATCGCGGCTGGGAGCTCCTACGAGCAGTACTTC.

This rearrangement joins TRBV4-3 to TRBJ2-1; D perhaps matches TRBD2 (6 bases). CDR1 is LGHNA and CDR2 is YSLEER in the germline V gene. The V gene lost 4 bases and the J gene lost 4 bases, with 14 bases spanning the gap. The CDR3 is 15 amino acids. The CDR3 region has the DNA TGCGCCAGCAGCCTTGGGGGGATCGCTTACAATGAGCAGTTCTTC. Translated, it gives CASSLGGIAYNEQFF.

This chain links TRBV7-2 with TRBJ2-7; 9 nucleotides match TRBD1. The CDR3 has 14 residues. Germline V gives CDR1 SGHTA, CDR2 FQGNSA. V dropped 5 bases and J dropped 3; count of bases not matched to a gene: 5. This chain's CDR3 is CASSTGQGRYEQYF. The DNA for the CDR3 is TGTGCCAGCAGCACGGGACAGGGTCGCTACGAGCAGTACTTC. The entire variable domain, with the rest obtained from reference TRBV7-2 and TRBJ2-7, is as follows: GAGVSQSPSNKVTEKGKDVELRCDPISGHTALYWYRQSLGQGLEFLIYFQGNSAPDKSGLPSDRFSAERTGGSVSTLTIQRTQQEDSAVYLCASSTGQGRYEQYFGPGTRLTVT.